The following is a T cell receptor (beta chain) sequence with its context. Its antigen is unknown. The sample is drawn from a study of blood T cells in healthy people across ages. Study-level results: Strong correlation was found linking TCR beta diversity to naive T cell percentage.

A second roughly 7 to 11 cycle PCR used barcoded and J-beta primers. Using its own MiXCR run on the 5' RACE reads, TCRdb lists one record per CDR3 protein. The sample holds roughly 1.5 million distinct CDR3 sequences; roughly 43% are singletons and the top ten take roughly 3.7%. This CDR3 contains 16 residues. The J segment lost 3 bases and the V segment lost 1 base, leaving 10 bases of the junction unmatched. Germline V gene lookup returns CDR1 DFQATT and CDR2 SNEGSKA (reference sequence). Sequencing used blood. The clonotype was recovered from a young woman in good health. The chain has TRBV20-1 and TRBJ2-5; 8 bases fit TRBD1. CDR3 DNA sequence: TGCAGTGCTAGAGCTCGCGCGGACAGGGTAAAAGAGACCCAGTACTTC. Translation: CSARARADRVKETQYF.